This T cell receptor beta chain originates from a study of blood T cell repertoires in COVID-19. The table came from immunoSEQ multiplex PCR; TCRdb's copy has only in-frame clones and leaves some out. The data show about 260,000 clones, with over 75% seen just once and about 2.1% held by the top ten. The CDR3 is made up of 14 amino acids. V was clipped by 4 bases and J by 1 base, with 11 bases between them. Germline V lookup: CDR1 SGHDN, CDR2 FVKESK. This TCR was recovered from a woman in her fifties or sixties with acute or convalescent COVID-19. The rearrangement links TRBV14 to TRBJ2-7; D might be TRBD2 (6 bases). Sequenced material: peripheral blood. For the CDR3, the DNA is TGTGCCAGCAGCCCCGGACTAATTTCCTACGAGCAGTACTTC. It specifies CASSPGLISYEQYF.